One and the same sample provided the 30 T cell receptor beta chains below, sequenced in a study of blood T cell repertoires in COVID-19. Assay used: immunoSEQ multiplex PCR; TCRdb lists only in-frame clones, some missing. Here the sample spans some 250,000 clones, 85% to 90% being singletons. The source material was PBMCs or T cells enriched from blood (not recorded which). These receptors all stem from a young man who had recovered from COVID-19.

The chain recombines TRBV28 with TRBJ2-1; perhaps TRBD1 as D (5 bases). Germline V gene lookup returns CDR1 MDHEN and CDR2 SYDVKM. Trimming cost V 8 bases and J 9 bases, with 11 bases left between them. The CDR3 runs to 11 residues. CDR3 sequence (DNA): TGTGCCAGCGACAGCAATGGTGAGCAGTTCTTC. Its protein is CASDSNGEQFF. Combining the CDR3 with reference TRBV28 and TRBJ2-1 gives the whole variable domain DVKVTQSSRYLVKRTGEKVFLECVQDMDHENMFWYRQDPGLGLRLIYFSYDVKMKEKGDIPEGYSVSREKKERFSLILESASTNQTSMYLCASDSNGEQFFGPGTRLTVL.

This clone was counted between two and nine times. The chain links TRBV11-2 to TRBJ1-4, with TRBD1 identical over 11 bases. Germline V lookup: CDR1 SGHAT, CDR2 FQNNGV. V was clipped by 5 bases and J by 7 bases; unmatched bases: 3. The CDR3 runs 14 residues. The CDR3 protein is CASSQDRGREKLFF. In nucleotides, the CDR3 is TGTGCCAGCAGCCAGGACAGGGGGCGTGAAAAACTGTTTTTT.

V gene TRBV25-1 combines with J gene TRBJ2-5; 10 bases fit TRBD1. J was trimmed by 5 bases and V by 5 bases; bases with no gene match: 8. The CDR3 runs 15 residues. Germline V CDR1 and CDR2: MGHDK, SYGVNS. CDR3 coding DNA: TGTGCCAGCAGTACCGACAGGGGGCTGCGGGAGACCCAGTACTTC. Its protein is CASSTDRGLRETQYF. The full variable domain, with the rest looked up from reference TRBV25-1 and TRBJ2-5, is EADIYQTPRYLVIGTGKKITLECSQTMGHDKMYWYQQDPGMELHLIHYSYGVNSTEKGDLSSESTVSRIRTEHFPLTLESARPSHTSQYLCASSTDRGLRETQYFGPGTRLLVL.

The rearrangement joins TRBV21-1 to TRBJ2-7; TRBD2 was called by the table and not checked on the DNA. TRBV21-1 has pseudogene status. The CDR3 contains 19 residues. The CDR3 sequence is CASSKVWDLSGRGLQEQYF. CDR3 sequence (DNA): TGTGCCAGCAGCAAAGTCTGGGACCTTAGCGGGAGAGGTTTGCAGGAGCAGTACTTC.

CDR3 bases: TGTGCCATAGAGCGGGAACCCACCGGGGAGCTGTTTTTT. Translating gives CAIEREPTGELFF. The chain is built from TRBV7-9 and TRBJ2-2; 7 bases agree with TRBD2. Losses at the gene ends were 10 bases for V and 4 bases for J; bases not matched to a gene: 6. This CDR3 has 13 residues. The germline CDR1 and CDR2 sequences are SEHNR and FQNEAQ (reference sequence).

The CDR3 region has the DNA TGTGCCTCCGTGGACAGGCGCTCTGGAAACACCATATATTTT. Amino acids: CASVDRRSGNTIYF. V gene TRBV30 combines with J gene TRBJ1-3, with 7 nucleotides matching TRBD1. The CDR3 extends over 14 amino acids. Trimming took 7 bases from V and 0 from J; bases not matched to a gene: 6. Per the germline V gene, CDR1 is GTSNPN and CDR2 is SVGIG (reference sequence).

The V and J genes are TRBV5-1 and TRBJ1-3; TRBD1 is a possible D gene (5 bases). Trimming pared 1 base from V and 1 base from J, leaving 6 bases between. Germline values: CDR1 SGHRS, CDR2 YFSETQ. The CDR3 is 14 amino acids. The CDR3 sequence is CASSLSGSGNTIYF. Written as DNA, the CDR3 is TGCGCCAGCAGCTTGTCAGGGTCTGGAAACACCATATATTTT. The whole variable domain, remainder taken from reference TRBV5-1 and TRBJ1-3, is KAGVTQTPRYLIKTRGQQVTLSCSPISGHRSVSWYQQTPGQGLQFLFEYFSETQRNKGNFPGRFSGRQFSNSRSEMNVSTLELGDSALYLCASSLSGSGNTIYFGEGSWLTVV.

This clone was detected only once. J is TRBJ1-1 and V is TRBV5-1; 9 positions match TRBD1. V lost 0 bases and J lost 5; bases outside the gene matches: 11. The CDR3 has 17 residues. The germline V gene has CDR1 SGHRS and CDR2 YFSETQ. CDR3 protein: CASSLAGTGLTGTEAFF. In DNA, the CDR3 is TGCGCCAGCAGCTTGGCCGGGACAGGGCTCACGGGGACTGAAGCTTTCTTT.

The chain combines TRBV19 with TRBJ1-1; D possibly corresponds to TRBD1 (6 bases). The CDR3 extends over 15 amino acids. The germline V and J ends were trimmed by 5 bases and 5 bases, with 18 bases remaining between them. From germline, CDR1 is LNHDA and CDR2 SQIVND (reference sequence). CDR3 DNA: TGTGCCAGTAGTTTACCTCAGGGGTTTCGGACTGAAGCTTTCTTT. The encoded protein is CASSLPQGFRTEAFF.

The chain employs TRBV6-5 and TRBJ1-2, with 8 nucleotides matching TRBD1. With V trimmed by 6 bases and J by 4 bases, 10 bases remained unmatched. Per germline, CDR1 MNHEY and CDR2 SVGAGI. The CDR3 length is 15 residues. The CDR3 sequence is CASSGGTGSVYGYTF. The CDR3 DNA is TGTGCCAGCAGCGGGGGGACAGGATCGGTCTATGGCTACACCTTC.

The gene calls are TRBV10-1 and TRBJ2-3; TRBD2 is a possible D gene (7 bases). The CDR3 has 15 residues. The V end lost 3 bases, the J end lost 2 bases, and 12 bases lay between the germline ends. Germline V gene lookup returns CDR1 WNHNN and CDR2 SYGVQD (reference sequence). CDR3 bases: TGCGCCAGCAGTGACCCCCGGGGGGCCACAGATACGCAGTATTTT. Translation: CASSDPRGATDTQYF.

This CDR3 is CATSDLRGGGTQYF. The CDR3, as DNA: TGTGCCACCAGTGATTTGCGGGGCGGGGGGACCCAGTACTTC. This chain joins TRBV24-1 and TRBJ2-5, with TRBD2 identical over 7 bases. V lost 0 bases to trimming and J lost 7 bases; unmatched junction nucleotides: 4. The CDR3 runs to 14 residues. CDR1 and CDR2 from the germline V gene are KGHDR and SFDVKD.

This clone came up a few times. V is TRBV15 and J is TRBJ1-4; D is possibly TRBD1 (6 bases). The CDR3 totals 14 residues. CDR1 and CDR2 (germline): LNHNV, YYDKDF (reference sequence). V lost 7 bases and J lost 3, with 12 bases in between. Here the CDR3 reads CATTQGIANEKLFF. The CDR3 DNA is TGTGCCACCACGCAGGGGATAGCTAATGAAAAACTGTTTTTT.

The J gene is TRBJ1-6, the V gene TRBV5-4; TRBD1 agrees at 10 bases. Germline V CDR1 and CDR2: SGHNT, YYREEE (reference sequence). V gave up 3 bases and J gave up 11 bases; unmatched junction bases: 8. CDR3 length equals 15 residues. CDR3 amino acids: CASSSATGGSAPLHF. The CDR3 region has the DNA TGTGCCAGCAGCTCAGCGACAGGGGGCTCGGCACCCCTCCACTTT.

V is TRBV7-6 and J is TRBJ2-7; TRBD1 matches at 8 bases. Germline loops: CDR1 SGHVS, CDR2 FNYEAQ. The junction had 4 bases not matched to a gene; V was cut back by 0 bases and J by 0 bases. CDR3 length: 16 residues. The CDR3 reads CASSLAPGQDSYEQYF. As DNA, the CDR3 is TGTGCCAGCAGCTTAGCACCGGGACAGGACTCCTACGAGCAGTACTTC. Full variable domain (missing parts from reference TRBV7-6 and TRBJ2-7): GAGVSQSPRYKVTKRGQDVALRCDPISGHVSLYWYRQALGQGPEFLTYFNYEAQQDKSGLPNDRFSAERPEGSISTLTIQRTEQRDSAMYRCASSLAPGQDSYEQYFGPGTRLTVT.

J is TRBJ1-2 and V is TRBV7-2, with a tentative D call TRBD1 (6 bases). V lost 5 bases to trimming and J lost 4 bases, with 11 bases between them. CDR1 is SGHTA and CDR2 is FQGNSA in the germline V gene. The length of the CDR3 is 13 residues. CDR3 in amino acids: CASSPGDGYGYTF. As DNA, the CDR3 is TGTGCCAGCAGCCCAGGGGATGGCTATGGCTACACCTTC.

The chain has TRBV7-9 and TRBJ2-7; TRBD2 aligns across 12 bases. From germline, CDR1 is SEHNR and CDR2 FQNEAQ (reference sequence). V shed 8 bases, J shed 6 bases, and the junction held 8 bases outside the gene matches. The CDR3 runs 14 residues. The DNA for the CDR3 is TGTGCCAGCGGTAGACTAGCGGGAGCGATCGAGCAGTACTTC. Its protein product is CASGRLAGAIEQYF.

The chain carries TRBV12-3 or TRBV12-4 and TRBJ2-1, with 7 bases aligning to TRBD2. CDR3 length equals 13 residues. V lost 8 bases and J lost 4; bases outside the gene matches: 5. The CDR3 region is CASVAGEYNEQFF. The CDR3 region has the DNA TGTGCCAGCGTGGCGGGAGAGTACAATGAGCAGTTCTTC.

This chain joins TRBV9 and TRBJ2-7; D may be TRBD2 (5 bases). Germline CDR1 and CDR2: SGDLS and YYNGEE. V lost 3 bases, J lost 7 bases, and 17 bases lay in between. This CDR3 spans 14 amino acids. CDR3 nucleotide sequence: TGTGCCAGCAGCGACCGGGAACCCCGGGGAGAGCAGTACTTC. This codes for CASSDREPRGEQYF.

The chain has TRBV18 and TRBJ2-7; TRBD2 agrees at 7 bases. Germline V gene sequence: CDR1 KGHSH, CDR2 LQKENI. Losses at the gene ends were 2 bases for V and 3 bases for J; bases not matched to a gene: 7. The CDR3 runs to 15 residues. DNA for the CDR3: TGTGCCAGCTCACCAAAAGGGACGGGGGGCTACGAGCAGTACTTC. This encodes CASSPKGTGGYEQYF.

This chain links TRBV7-6 with TRBJ1-5, with D possibly matching TRBD1 (6 bases). V shed 5 bases and J shed 3 bases, with 14 bases lying between them. Germline CDR1 reads SGHVS; CDR2 reads FNYEAQ. CDR3 length: 15 amino acids. The CDR3 protein is CASSESQGINQPQHF. CDR3 in DNA: TGTGCCAGCAGCGAGAGCCAGGGGATCAATCAGCCCCAGCATTTT. Together with reference TRBV7-6 and TRBJ1-5, the CDR3 gives the full variable domain: GAGVSQSPRYKVTKRGQDVALRCDPISGHVSLYWYRQALGQGPEFLTYFNYEAQQDKSGLPNDRFSAERPEGSISTLTIQRTEQRDSAMYRCASSESQGINQPQHFGDGTRLSIL.

The chain couples TRBV2 to TRBJ2-1, with 9 bases fitting TRBD1. Trimming removed 6 bases from V and 2 bases from J; junction bases left unmatched: 2. This CDR3 region has 14 residues. Germline V gene sequence: CDR1 SNHLY, CDR2 FYNNEI. CDR3 region: CASRGQGPYNEQFF. The CDR3 DNA sequence: TGTGCCAGCAGGGGACAGGGACCCTACAATGAGCAGTTCTTC.

The rearrangement links TRBV19 to TRBJ1-2; D gene ambiguous. V dropped 1 base and J dropped 13 bases, with 10 bases sitting between them. Germline CDR1 and CDR2: LNHDA and SQIVND (reference sequence). This CDR3 has 11 residues. The CDR3 DNA follows: TGTGCCAGTAGTATAGGTACAGTTCGCACCTTC. Its protein product is CASSIGTVRTF.

The CDR3 DNA sequence: TGCGCCAGCAGCTTGACGGGAGAACCCAACACTGAAGCTTTCTTT. Protein: CASSLTGEPNTEAFF. The chain is built from TRBV5-1 and TRBJ1-1; D remains unclear. The length of the CDR3 is 15 residues. The ends were cut back, 1 base at V and 2 bases at J, with 12 bases in the middle. Germline V lookup: CDR1 SGHRS, CDR2 YFSETQ.

The genes are TRBV24-1 and TRBJ1-5, with D perhaps matching TRBD1 (5 bases). Trimming cost V 6 bases and J 8 bases, with 13 bases left between them. This CDR3 region has 13 residues. CDR1 and CDR2 (germline): KGHDR, SFDVKD. In DNA, the CDR3 is TGTGCCACCAGTAAGGGGCCCCGGGAGCCCCAGCATTTT. It codes for CATSKGPREPQHF.

This chain joins TRBV6-5 and TRBJ1-2; D unclear. The CDR3 runs 15 residues. Looked up from germline, CDR1 is MNHEY and CDR2 is SVGAGI. The V and J ends lost 0 bases and 5 bases respectively, with 13 bases between them. DNA for the CDR3: TGTGCCAGCAGTTACTCTGAGGGTGTGGGGTATGGCTACACCTTC. Translating gives CASSYSEGVGYGYTF.

This chain joins TRBV2 and TRBJ1-1, with TRBD1 matching 8 bases. Germline CDR1 is SNHLY and CDR2 is FYNNEI. J lost 0 bases, V lost 5 bases, and 2 bases had no gene match. The CDR3 is 14 amino acids. CDR3 amino acids: CASSLQGVNTEAFF. The CDR3 region has the DNA TGTGCCAGCAGTCTACAGGGGGTGAACACTGAAGCTTTCTTT.

In DNA form, the CDR3 reads TGTGCCAGCAGTGACAGGGGGCCCGTCACCCTCGCCTTGTTTTTT. It is translated as CASSDRGPVTLALFF. The chain is built from TRBV6-1 and TRBJ1-4; TRBD1 matches 8 bases. This CDR3 has 15 residues. J gave up 15 bases and V 3 bases, and 15 bases lay outside the gene matches. Germline CDR1 and CDR2: MNHNS and SASEGT.

CDR3 sequence: CSGRRAANEKLFF. The CDR3 DNA sequence: TGCAGCGGGAGGCGGGCCGCGAATGAAAAACTGTTTTTT. The chain joins TRBV29-1 to TRBJ1-4; no clear D gene. The CDR3 totals 13 residues. CDR1 SQVTM and CDR2 ANQGSEA come from the germline V gene. The germline V and J ends were trimmed by 7 bases and 5 bases, with 14 bases remaining between them.

The chain recombines TRBV30 with TRBJ1-6, with D perhaps TRBD1 (6 bases). This CDR3 is built from 14 residues. Trimming cost V 0 bases and J 9 bases, with 12 bases left between them. CDR1 is GTSNPN, CDR2 SVGIG, per germline (reference sequence). The CDR3, as DNA: TGTGCCTGGAGTGTACAACAGGGCGGTTCACCCCTCCACTTT. Residues: CAWSVQQGGSPLHF.